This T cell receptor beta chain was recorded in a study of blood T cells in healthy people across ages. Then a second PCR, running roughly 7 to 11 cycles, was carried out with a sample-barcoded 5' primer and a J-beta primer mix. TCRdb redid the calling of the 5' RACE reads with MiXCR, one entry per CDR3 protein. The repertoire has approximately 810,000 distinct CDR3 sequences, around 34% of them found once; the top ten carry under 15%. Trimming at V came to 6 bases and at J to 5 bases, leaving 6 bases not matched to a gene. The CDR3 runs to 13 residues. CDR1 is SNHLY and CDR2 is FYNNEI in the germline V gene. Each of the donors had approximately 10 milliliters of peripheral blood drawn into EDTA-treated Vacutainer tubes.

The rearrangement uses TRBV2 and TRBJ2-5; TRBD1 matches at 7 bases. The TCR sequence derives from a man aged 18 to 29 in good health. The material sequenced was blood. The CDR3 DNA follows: TGTGCCAGCAGCCGACAGGGTTGGGAGACCCAGTACTTC. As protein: CASSRQGWETQYF.